The 24 T cell receptor beta chains in this list originate from one sample, sequenced in a study of blood T cell repertoires in COVID-19. Method: immunoSEQ multiplex PCR; TCRdb's copy keeps in-frame clones and lacks some. Of roughly 42,000 clones in the sample, roughly 80% were seen once. Sequencing was done on a sample of peripheral blood. The receptors come from an elderly woman with acute or convalescent COVID-19.

The chain recombines TRBV4-2 with TRBJ2-6; D gene unclear. CDR3 length: 16 amino acids. Trimming stripped 0 bases from V and 2 bases from J, with 8 bases between. From germline, CDR1 is LGHNA and CDR2 YNFKEQ. CDR3 sequence reads: CASSQDPSAGANVLTF. As DNA, the CDR3 is TGTGCCAGCAGCCAAGACCCGAGCGCTGGGGCCAACGTCCTGACTTTC.

This rearrangement joins TRBV19 to TRBJ2-7; D is possibly TRBD1 (5 bases). This CDR3 spans 14 amino acids. Deletions cut 5 bases from V and 0 bases from J, with 11 bases between. Germline-derived CDR1 and CDR2 are LNHDA and SQIVND (reference sequence). CDR3 loop: CASSPRQNSYEQYF. The CDR3 DNA follows: TGTGCCAGTAGTCCCCGACAGAACTCCTACGAGCAGTACTTC.

This clone was seen only a few times. The chain is built from TRBV11-2 and TRBJ2-5, with 9 bases that match TRBD1. Germline CDR1 reads SGHAT; CDR2 reads FQNNGV. The CDR3 has 14 residues. V was clipped by 5 bases and J by 3 bases; unmatched bases: 4. In nucleotides, the CDR3 is TGTGCCAGCAGCCCGGGGACAGGGAAAGAGACCCAGTACTTC. The encoded protein is CASSPGTGKETQYF.

The V call is TRBV5-6, the J call TRBJ2-2; the D is unclear. The CDR3 length is 13 residues. V was clipped by 4 bases and J by 6 bases, with 10 bases between them. The germline CDR1 and CDR2 sequences are SGHDT and YYEEEE. CDR3 protein: CASSPRGSGELFF. CDR3 DNA sequence: TGTGCCAGCAGCCCCCGAGGTTCCGGGGAGCTGTTTTTT.

The chain joins TRBV7-2 to TRBJ2-7, with TRBD2 as a possible D gene (5 bases). The CDR3 runs 15 residues. V was clipped by 6 bases and J by 3 bases, with 18 bases between them. Germline V gene data show CDR1 as SGHTA and CDR2 as FQGNSA. The CDR3 reads CASSSGGQRSYEQYF. The CDR3 DNA sequence: TGTGCCAGCAGTTCCGGCGGCCAGCGGAGCTACGAGCAGTACTTC.

The CDR3 spells CAITSGTGELFF. Written as DNA, the CDR3 is TGTGCCATCACTAGCGGCACCGGGGAGCTGTTTTTT. The chain joins TRBV10-3 to TRBJ2-2; 7 bases line up with TRBD2. Per the germline V gene, CDR1 is ENHRY and CDR2 is SYGVKD. The CDR3 is 12 residues long. V shed 7 bases and J 4 bases; nucleotides not matched to a gene: 0.

This clone has a handful of counts. The V gene is TRBV12-3 or TRBV12-4, the J gene TRBJ1-6, with D tentatively TRBD1 (6 bases). V lost 7 bases and J lost 7, with 11 bases in between. The CDR3 extends over 13 amino acids. The chain's CDR3 is CASTRQVNSPLHF. The CDR3 nucleotides are TGTGCCAGCACCCGACAGGTCAATTCACCCCTCCACTTT.

The rearrangement joins TRBV11-2 to TRBJ1-4, with 7 nucleotides matching TRBD1. CDR3 size: 15 residues. Germline-derived CDR1 and CDR2 are SGHAT and FQNNGV. The trim removed 5 bases at V and 8 bases at J, leaving 11 bases unmatched. CDR3 coding DNA: TGTGCCAGCAGCCCAGGGGGTCTTCCAGGGGAAAAACTGTTTTTT. This translates into CASSPGGLPGEKLFF.

The chain uses TRBV27 and TRBJ1-1; TRBD1 aligns across 8 bases. There are 14 residues in the CDR3. The V and J ends lost 4 bases and 1 base, in that order; junction bases with no gene match: 2. Germline CDR1 MNHEY, CDR2 SMNVEV (reference sequence). The CDR3 region is CASSSDRGNTEAFF. DNA for the CDR3: TGTGCCAGCAGTTCAGACAGGGGGAACACTGAAGCTTTCTTT.

The chain recombines TRBV7-2 with TRBJ2-5; 8 bases are shared with TRBD2. Germline CDR1 is SGHTA and CDR2 is FQGNSA. The CDR3 loop spans 16 amino acids. Trimming took 7 bases from V and 5 from J; bases not matched to a gene: 15. The CDR3 bases are TGTGCCAGCAACTCCGGTCGGGCGGGAGGACGCGAGACCCAGTACTTC. Its translation: CASNSGRAGGRETQYF.

The chain links TRBV7-2 to TRBJ2-1, with TRBD2 as a possible D gene (5 bases). There are 16 residues in the CDR3. Germline assignment: CDR1 SGHTA and CDR2 FQGNSA. Trimming stripped 7 bases from V and 1 base from J, with 17 bases between. The CDR3 DNA sequence: TGTGCCAGCACCCCGGGATGGGTATCTTCCTACAATGAGCAGTTCTTC. Encoded protein: CASTPGWVSSYNEQFF.

In the case of this clone: Relative to the germline gene, one junction end is altered; a read error may explain this. This rearrangement joins TRBV6-2 or TRBV6-3 to TRBJ2-1, with D unresolved. The germline CDR1 and CDR2 sequences are MNHEY and SVGEGT. This CDR3 is 12 amino acids long. The chain's CDR3 is CASSPDGRSKLF. In DNA form, the CDR3 reads TGTGCCAGCAGCCCTGATGGAAGGAGTAAGCTCTTC.

The chain has TRBV5-4 and TRBJ2-7, with D tentatively TRBD1 (6 bases). Germline loops: CDR1 SGHNT, CDR2 YYREEE (reference sequence). The CDR3 runs to 14 residues. The V end lost 4 bases, the J end lost 0 bases, and 11 bases lay between the germline ends. The CDR3, as DNA: TGTGCCAGCAGCCTCGACAGGTTCTCCTACGAGCAGTACTTC. As protein: CASSLDRFSYEQYF.

The chain links TRBV7-2 to TRBJ2-4; D possibly corresponds to TRBD2 (6 bases). The CDR3 length is 14 residues. V was cut by 6 bases and J by 0 bases, with 9 bases left in between. The germline gives CDR1 SGHTA, CDR2 FQGNSA. The DNA of the CDR3 is TGTGCCAGCAGACCGGGACTAGCCAAAAACATTCAGTACTTC. Protein: CASRPGLAKNIQYF. The complete variable domain, with remaining parts taken from reference TRBV7-2 and TRBJ2-4, reads GAGVSQSPSNKVTEKGKDVELRCDPISGHTALYWYRQSLGQGLEFLIYFQGNSAPDKSGLPSDRFSAERTGGSVSTLTIQRTQQEDSAVYLCASRPGLAKNIQYFGAGTRLSVL.

The V call is TRBV9, the J call TRBJ2-5, with 11 bases aligning to TRBD2. This CDR3 has 15 residues. The V segment lost 1 base and the J segment 5 bases; nucleotides outside the gene matches: 4. Germline values: CDR1 SGDLS, CDR2 YYNGEE. DNA of the CDR3: TGTGCCAGCAGCGTATCACTAGCGGGAGAGGAGACCCAGTACTTC. Protein: CASSVSLAGEETQYF.

The chain uses TRBV28 and TRBJ1-3, with TRBD1 matching 7 bases. Per the germline V gene, CDR1 is MDHEN and CDR2 is SYDVKM. This CDR3 comprises 14 residues. Trimming at V came to 2 bases and at J to 2 bases, leaving 0 bases not matched to a gene. CDR3 DNA sequence: TGTGCCAGCAGTTTACAGGGGGCTGGAAACACCATATATTTT. Its protein product is CASSLQGAGNTIYF.

The chain links TRBV23-1 to TRBJ1-2; TRBD1 matches 7 bases. TRBV23-1 belongs to the ORF category, with a function that is uncertain. The CDR3 runs 18 residues. V gave up 2 bases and J gave up 6 bases; unmatched junction bases: 18. In nucleotides, the CDR3 is TGCGCCAGCAGTCAACATGGACAGGCCCAGGCCCCAAAGGATGGCTACACCTTC. It codes for CASSQHGQAQAPKDGYTF.

This clone appeared once. The V and J genes are TRBV6-5 and TRBJ1-1; D gene uncertain. The germline V gene has CDR1 MNHEY and CDR2 SVGAGI. Trimming took off 2 bases at V and 5 bases at J, with 9 bases between the two ends. The CDR3 runs to 13 residues. CDR3 residues: CASSYDMITEAFF. CDR3 sequence (DNA): TGTGCCAGCAGTTACGACATGATAACTGAAGCTTTCTTT.

In its sample, this clone was seen once. V usage is TRBV4-1 and J usage is TRBJ1-4, with TRBD1 as a possible D gene (6 bases). Germline loops: CDR1 MGHRA, CDR2 YSYEKL. Trimming removed 3 bases from V and 0 bases from J, with 14 bases in between. This CDR3 spans 17 amino acids. DNA of the CDR3: TGCGCCAGCAGCCACCTAGGCAGGGGTCCAACTAATGAAAAACTGTTTTTT. This codes for CASSHLGRGPTNEKLFF.

This chain connects TRBV5-4 to TRBJ2-1; maybe TRBD1 (6 bases). Looked up from germline, CDR1 is SGHNT and CDR2 is YYREEE (reference sequence). This CDR3 comprises 15 residues. The V end lost 7 bases, the J end lost 6 bases, and 20 bases lay between the germline ends. CDR3 in amino acids: CASRHERGGANEQFF. The CDR3 coding sequence is TGTGCCAGCCGCCACGAACGAGGGGGAGCCAATGAGCAGTTCTTC.

The chain is built from TRBV7-2 and TRBJ2-1, with a tentative D call TRBD2 (5 bases). CDR3 size: 17 residues. Germline assignment: CDR1 SGHTA and CDR2 FQGNSA. The V end lost 1 base, the J end lost 1 base, and 14 bases lay between the germline ends. In nucleotides, the CDR3 is TGTGCCAGCAGCTTAGGAACCCTAGCCAAGTCCTACAATGAGCAGTTCTTC. This sequence encodes CASSLGTLAKSYNEQFF.

CDR3 nucleotides: TGTGCCAGCAGCAGTAACAGGGAAGGGGAGCAGTACTTC. The encoded protein is CASSSNREGEQYF. This sequence joins TRBV7-9 and TRBJ2-7, with D maybe TRBD1 (6 bases). The CDR3 consists of 13 residues. Germline CDR1 and CDR2: SEHNR and FQNEAQ (reference sequence). The ends were cut back, 5 bases at V and 7 bases at J, with 15 bases in the middle.

This rearrangement joins TRBV4-2 to TRBJ1-2, with no clear D. Germline assignment: CDR1 LGHNA and CDR2 YNFKEQ. The CDR3 consists of 16 residues. Between the trimmed V and J ends, which lost 4 bases and 3 bases, there was a span of 18 bases. Written as DNA, the CDR3 is TGTGCCAGCAGCCCCTATGGCGCGTCCCAGGACTATGGCTACACCTTC. This sequence encodes CASSPYGASQDYGYTF.

The gene calls are TRBV4-3 and TRBJ2-1, with 10 bases lining up with TRBD1. The length of the CDR3 is 14 residues. The V segment lost 4 bases and the J segment 7 bases; nucleotides outside the gene matches: 4. From germline, CDR1 is LGHNA and CDR2 YSLEER. CDR3 DNA: TGCGCCAGCAGCCGAGGGACAGGGGCAAATGAGCAGTTCTTC. Translation gives CASSRGTGANEQFF.